One sample yielded the 14 T cell receptor beta chains listed below, sequenced in a study of blood T cell repertoires in COVID-19. Sequenced by immunoSEQ multiplex PCR; TCRdb stores in-frame clones only, minus some. The data show over 200,000 clones, about 80% seen once. The material sequenced was peripheral blood. Receptors were obtained from an elderly woman with acute or convalescent COVID-19.

The sample holds one count of this clone. This chain joins TRBV29-1 and TRBJ2-5; D uncertain. The germline V and J ends were trimmed by 4 bases and 2 bases, with 8 bases remaining between them. Germline CDR1 reads SQVTM; CDR2 reads ANQGSEA. The length of the CDR3 is 12 residues. This CDR3 reads CSVVRSQETQYF. As DNA, the CDR3 is TGCAGCGTTGTTCGGTCACAAGAGACCCAGTACTTC.

In DNA, the CDR3 is TGCAGCGTTGGGGAGGACTACACCTTC. Protein: CSVGEDYTF. This chain uses TRBV29-1 with TRBJ1-2; D gene unclear. CDR3 size: 9 residues. The V gene's germline CDR1 is SQVTM and CDR2 ANQGSEA. V was cut by 4 bases and J by 10 bases, with 7 bases left in between.

The chain employs TRBV19 and TRBJ1-5, with D maybe TRBD1 (5 bases). CDR1 is LNHDA and CDR2 is SQIVND in the germline V gene (reference sequence). CDR3 size: 14 residues. Trimming took 6 bases from V and 3 from J, leaving 12 bases between them. CDR3 amino acids: CASSPGQDNQPQHF. DNA for the CDR3: TGTGCCAGTAGCCCCGGACAAGACAATCAGCCCCAGCATTTT.

This chain uses TRBV18 with TRBJ1-2; 12 bases are a match to TRBD1. The germline CDR1 and CDR2 sequences are KGHSH and LQKENI. Trimming took 2 bases from V and 4 from J; bases not matched to a gene: 5. This CDR3 has 16 amino acids. The CDR3 here is CASSPGTGGLIYGYTF. The CDR3 DNA reads as TGTGCCAGCTCACCAGGGACAGGGGGCCTGATCTATGGCTACACCTTC.

The J gene is TRBJ2-6, the V gene TRBV19; TRBD2 might be the D (6 bases). CDR1 is LNHDA, CDR2 SQIVND, per germline (reference sequence). Trimming removed 6 bases at V and 0 bases at J, with 12 bases between. The CDR3 spans 16 residues. CDR3: CASRNRGSSGANVLTF. The CDR3 DNA sequence: TGTGCCAGTAGGAACCGGGGGAGCTCTGGGGCCAACGTCCTGACTTTC.

The rearrangement uses TRBV3-1 (or the pseudogene TRBV3-2) and TRBJ2-2, with 7 nucleotides matching TRBD2. Germline CDR1 and CDR2: LGHDT and YNNKEL (reference sequence). V dropped 4 bases and J dropped 1; count of bases not matched to a gene: 9. The CDR3 extends over 17 amino acids. The CDR3 loop reads CASSRGSGHKNTGELFF. DNA of the CDR3: TGTGCCAGCAGCCGGGGTAGCGGGCATAAGAACACCGGGGAGCTGTTTTTT.

This chain connects TRBV10-3 to TRBJ1-1; 8 bases are a match to TRBD1. The V segment lost 6 bases and the J segment 5 bases; nucleotides outside the gene matches: 5. The CDR3 consists of 13 residues. Germline assignment: CDR1 ENHRY and CDR2 SYGVKD. The CDR3 sequence: CAIREDRVTEAFF. The CDR3 DNA sequence: TGTGCCATCAGGGAGGACAGGGTGACTGAAGCTTTCTTT.

This chain uses TRBV19 with TRBJ1-1; perhaps TRBD1 as D (5 bases). Germline V gives CDR1 LNHDA, CDR2 SQIVND (reference sequence). This CDR3 is 13 amino acids long. The V end lost 6 bases, the J end lost 2 bases, and 10 bases lay between the germline ends. The CDR3 coding sequence is TGTGCCAGTAGCTGGGGCCTAAACACTGAAGCTTTCTTT. Encoded protein: CASSWGLNTEAFF.

The chain recombines TRBV7-9 with TRBJ1-5, with D perhaps TRBD1 (5 bases). V was clipped by 4 bases and J by 1 base, with 8 bases between them. Germline V gene lookup returns CDR1 SEHNR and CDR2 FQNEAQ (reference sequence). This CDR3 comprises 14 residues. For the CDR3, the DNA is TGTGCCAGCAGCTCGACAGTAAGCAATCAGCCCCAGCATTTT. The encoded protein is CASSSTVSNQPQHF.

The genes are TRBV3-1 (or the pseudogene TRBV3-2) and TRBJ1-4; D is uncertain. Trimming shortened V by 1 base and J by 5 bases, and 5 bases separated the two germline ends. The V gene's germline CDR1 is LGHDT and CDR2 YNNKEL (reference sequence). CDR3 length: 13 residues. The CDR3 protein is CASSQGSNEKLFF. Here the CDR3 DNA reads TGTGCCAGCAGCCAAGGTAGCAATGAAAAACTGTTTTTT.

This clone was seen at least ten times. V is TRBV7-9 and J is TRBJ1-6; the D gene is possibly TRBD1 (6 bases). V was shortened by 5 bases and J by 5 bases, with 10 bases between the two germline ends. The CDR3 extends over 14 amino acids. Germline V gene sequence: CDR1 SEHNR, CDR2 FQNEAQ (reference sequence). The CDR3 loop reads CASSRTVDNSPLHF. The CDR3, as DNA: TGTGCCAGCAGCCGGACAGTAGATAATTCACCCCTCCACTTT.

The chain joins TRBV11-2 to TRBJ2-3; D is uncertain. The germline CDR1 and CDR2 sequences are SGHAT and FQNNGV. This CDR3 spans 12 amino acids. The germline V and J ends were trimmed by 5 bases and 7 bases, with 10 bases remaining between them. CDR3 nucleotides: TGTGCCAGCAGCCCAAGCATGTATACGCAGTATTTT. As protein: CASSPSMYTQYF.

The chain uses TRBV6-5 and TRBJ2-1, with TRBD1 matching over 10 bases. Germline assignment: CDR1 MNHEY and CDR2 SVGAGI. The V segment lost 5 bases and the J segment 3 bases; nucleotides outside the gene matches: 4. CDR3 length: 15 amino acids. DNA for the CDR3: TGTGCCAGCAGTCGCGGGACAGGGGTCTACAATGAGCAGTTCTTC. Translating gives CASSRGTGVYNEQFF.

Only a few counts were recorded for this clone. J is TRBJ2-7 and V is TRBV3-1 (or the pseudogene TRBV3-2), with TRBD1 identical over 10 bases. The germline V gene encodes CDR1 LGHDT and CDR2 YNNKEL (reference sequence). V shed 1 base and J 3 bases; nucleotides not matched to a gene: 9. The CDR3 length is 17 residues. The CDR3 region has the DNA TGTGCCAGCAGCCAAGGGAGTACCGGGACAGGGGTCTACGAGCAGTACTTC. Translated, it gives CASSQGSTGTGVYEQYF.